A single sample gave rise to the 29 T cell receptor beta chains below, sequenced in a study of cytomegalovirus exposure and HLA in healthy donors. The PCR had 60 Vbeta and 13 Jbeta primers. This table comes from immunoSEQ multiplex PCR, and its TCRdb copy is limited to in-frame clones, with some not included. The sample carries some 80,000 clones, around 60% recorded once. Sequencing was carried out using PBMCs. The receptors were gathered from a male donor in good health and CMV-seropositive.

The rearrangement uses TRBV5-1 and TRBJ1-3, with a tentative D call TRBD1 (5 bases). This CDR3 is built from 16 residues. Trimming stripped 2 bases from V and 0 bases from J, with 12 bases between. Germline assignment: CDR1 SGHRS and CDR2 YFSETQ. CDR3 DNA sequence: TGCGCCAGCAGCTTAGACAGACCTTCCTCTGGAAACACCATATATTTT. This codes for CASSLDRPSSGNTIYF.

The chain has TRBV11-2 and TRBJ1-4; D remains unclear. V lost 0 bases and J 1 base, leaving 12 bases between the germline ends. Germline CDR1 reads SGHAT; CDR2 reads FQNNGV. The CDR3 has 17 amino acids. The CDR3 nucleotides read TGTGCCAGCAGCTTAGACCAGAGGTTCCTAACTAATGAAAAACTGTTTTTT. Protein: CASSLDQRFLTNEKLFF.

This clone was seen only a few times. This rearrangement joins TRBV5-6 to TRBJ2-7, with D possibly TRBD2 on 5 matching bases. Trimming removed 6 bases at V and 4 bases at J, with 17 bases between. The CDR3 is 14 amino acids. CDR1 and CDR2 from the germline V gene are SGHDT and YYEEEE. CDR3 loop: CASTRVKGAYEQYF. CDR3 bases: TGTGCCAGCACACGGGTGAAGGGAGCTTACGAGCAGTACTTC.

DNA for the CDR3: TGCAGCGTTCCGGGACAGGGGGGTTATGGCTACACCTTC. Protein product: CSVPGQGGYGYTF. The genes are TRBV29-1 and TRBJ1-2; 11 positions match TRBD1. The CDR3 covers 13 residues. The V and J ends lost 5 bases and 5 bases, in that order; junction bases with no gene match: 4. Germline CDR1 reads SQVTM; CDR2 reads ANQGSEA.

Relative to its sample, this clone is medium-sized. V usage is TRBV18 and J usage is TRBJ1-3; 8 nucleotides line up with TRBD1. Germline trimming cut 4 bases from V and 4 bases from J; bases unmatched to any gene: 9. This CDR3 has 16 residues. The germline V gene encodes CDR1 KGHSH and CDR2 LQKENI. The CDR3 here is CASSQETGAAGNTIYF. The CDR3 coding sequence is TGTGCCAGCTCACAAGAGACAGGGGCGGCGGGAAACACCATATATTTT. Together with reference TRBV18 and TRBJ1-3, the CDR3 gives the full variable domain: NAGVMQNPRHLVRRRGQEARLRCSPMKGHSHVYWYRQLPEEGLKFMVYLQKENIIDESGMPKERFSAEFPKEGPSILRIQQVVRGDSAAYFCASSQETGAAGNTIYFGEGSWLTVV.

With regard to this clone: A junction boundary mismatches the germline segment, possibly from a read error. The V gene is TRBV19, the J gene TRBJ1-6; no clear D gene. CDR1 is LNHDA and CDR2 is SQIVND in the germline V gene (reference sequence). This CDR3 contains 15 residues. The CDR3, as DNA: TGTACCAGTAGTATAGACTTGGCGGATAATTCACCCCTCCACTTT. This sequence encodes CTSSIDLADNSPLHF.

The V gene is TRBV15, the J gene TRBJ1-1; TRBD1 is a possible D gene (5 bases). CDR3 length: 15 residues. Trimming removed 0 bases from V and 5 bases from J, with 13 bases in between. The germline gives CDR1 LNHNV, CDR2 YYDKDF (reference sequence). Here the CDR3 DNA reads TGTGCCACCAGCAGAGATCCCACAGGAGGGACTGAAGCTTTCTTT. Translation: CATSRDPTGGTEAFF.

The chain couples TRBV6-1 to TRBJ2-2, with 7 bases fitting TRBD1. The germline CDR1 and CDR2 sequences are MNHNS and SASEGT. This CDR3 region has 13 residues. Trimming removed 4 bases from V and 5 bases from J; junction bases left unmatched: 1. The CDR3 spells CASSVQGTGELFF. The DNA of the CDR3 is TGTGCCAGCAGTGTACAGGGGACCGGGGAGCTGTTTTTT.

J is TRBJ1-1 and V is TRBV30; D unresolved. The length of the CDR3 is 12 residues. Per the germline V gene, CDR1 is GTSNPN and CDR2 is SVGIG (reference sequence). The CDR3 here is CSREFMNTEAFF. CDR3 coding DNA: TGTTCCCGGGAATTTATGAACACTGAAGCTTTCTTT.

The chain links TRBV5-1 to TRBJ2-7; 9 positions match TRBD1. Germline V gene lookup returns CDR1 SGHRS and CDR2 YFSETQ. This CDR3 is built from 16 residues. V gave up 4 bases and J gave up 3 bases; unmatched junction bases: 11. DNA of the CDR3: TGCGCCAGCAGCCCCTTACCCCGGGACAGGGTCTACGAGCAGTACTTC. Translating it yields CASSPLPRDRVYEQYF.

The chain is built from TRBV5-6 and TRBJ2-2, with D hard to call. The CDR3 sequence is 16 residues long. Trimming shortened V by 4 bases and J by 4 bases, and 17 bases separated the two germline ends. Germline V lookup: CDR1 SGHDT, CDR2 YYEEEE. In DNA, the CDR3 is TGTGCCAGCAGCCCCTCCACTGCGGAGCCCACCGGGGAGCTGTTTTTT. Amino acid sequence: CASSPSTAEPTGELFF.

The rearrangement joins TRBV18 to TRBJ2-7; possibly TRBD2 for D (5 bases). The CDR3 is 16 residues long. Between the trimmed V and J ends, which lost 0 bases and 1 base, there was a span of 13 bases. The germline V gene has CDR1 KGHSH and CDR2 LQKENI. CDR3 amino acids: CASSPPAPRGSYEQYF. As DNA, the CDR3 is TGTGCCAGCTCACCACCAGCCCCCCGGGGTTCCTACGAGCAGTACTTC.

This sequence joins TRBV6-1 and TRBJ1-1, with D possibly matching TRBD1 (6 bases). Germline-derived CDR1 and CDR2 are MNHNS and SASEGT. The V and J ends lost 8 bases and 1 base respectively, with 11 bases between them. The CDR3 extends over 13 amino acids. CDR3 residues: CASGGAENTEAFF. Written as DNA, the CDR3 is TGTGCCAGCGGGGGCGCAGAGAACACTGAAGCTTTCTTT.

V and J are TRBV27 and TRBJ1-5; D is ambiguous. This CDR3 comprises 14 residues. The V gene lost 2 bases and the J gene lost 0 bases, with 5 bases spanning the gap. The germline gives CDR1 MNHEY, CDR2 SMNVEV (reference sequence). The CDR3 is CASSLQYSNQPQHF. The CDR3 coding sequence is TGTGCCAGCAGTTTACAGTATAGCAATCAGCCCCAGCATTTT.

The chain joins TRBV7-6 to TRBJ2-7, with D possibly being TRBD2 (6 bases). This CDR3 spans 13 amino acids. The ends were cut back, 11 bases at V and 3 bases at J, with 17 bases in the middle. Germline lookup yields CDR1 SGHVS and CDR2 FNYEAQ. CDR3 DNA: TGTGCCTGGGTGGAGGGGATAATCTACGAGCAGTACTTC. Amino acid sequence: CAWVEGIIYEQYF.

The chain joins TRBV21-1 to TRBJ2-5; TRBD2, the table's D call, was not compared with the DNA. TRBV21-1 is a pseudogene locus. The CDR3 has 14 residues. CDR3 coding DNA: TGTGCCAGCAGCAAAGAGAACGGGAGTGAGGGCCAGTACTTC. Translation: CASSKENGSEGQYF.

This chain uses TRBV29-1 with TRBJ1-2, with D possibly TRBD1 on 6 matching bases. This CDR3 comprises 12 residues. Trimming cost V 6 bases and J 2 bases, with 10 bases left between them. The germline gives CDR1 SQVTM, CDR2 ANQGSEA. CDR3 DNA sequence: TGCAGCGTAGGACAGCCGAACTATGGCTACACCTTC. It is translated as CSVGQPNYGYTF.

This clone was counted a single time. This chain connects TRBV20-1 to TRBJ1-4; tentatively, D is TRBD1 (5 bases). Trimming removed 3 bases at V and 12 bases at J, with 11 bases between. Germline CDR1 DFQATT, CDR2 SNEGSKA (reference sequence). This CDR3 has 11 residues. In DNA, the CDR3 is TGCAGTGCTAGGGCGGGGCCCGAACTGTTTTTT. It encodes CSARAGPELFF.

The V call is TRBV6-5, the J call TRBJ2-1; D gene uncertain. The V end was cut by 4 bases, the J end by 5 bases, with 15 bases between. Per germline, CDR1 MNHEY and CDR2 SVGAGI. The CDR3 contains 15 residues. CDR3 sequence: CASSLLAGPDNEQFF. CDR3 in DNA: TGTGCCAGCAGTTTGCTGGCAGGCCCTGACAATGAGCAGTTCTTC.

The V and J genes are TRBV6-1 and TRBJ2-5; 8 nucleotides agree with TRBD1. Trimming took 3 bases from V and 4 from J; bases not matched to a gene: 7. Per germline, CDR1 MNHNS and CDR2 SASEGT. CDR3 length: 15 residues. CDR3 DNA: TGTGCCAGCAGTGACCTAAAGACAGGGGCAGAGACCCAGTACTTC. Its protein product is CASSDLKTGAETQYF.

The J gene is TRBJ2-2, the V gene TRBV7-6; 11 bases fit TRBD2. CDR1 is SGHVS and CDR2 is FNYEAQ in the germline V gene. The J segment lost 5 bases and the V segment lost 4 bases, leaving 6 bases of the junction unmatched. The CDR3 has 16 amino acids. The CDR3 sequence is CASSSGLAGSTGELFF. CDR3 nucleotides: TGTGCCAGCAGCTCTGGACTAGCGGGTTCAACCGGGGAGCTGTTTTTT.

This rearrangement joins TRBV27 to TRBJ2-3, with D unclear. V was cut by 1 base and J by 4 bases, with 15 bases left in between. The CDR3 extends over 16 amino acids. Germline V gene data show CDR1 as MNHEY and CDR2 as SMNVEV (reference sequence). DNA of the CDR3: TGTGCCAGCAGTTTATTTTTGCTAGGAGCACCAGATACGCAGTATTTT. It translates to CASSLFLLGAPDTQYF.

This clone was seen just once. This chain uses TRBV19 with TRBJ1-2; D is possibly TRBD1 (5 bases). Germline loops: CDR1 LNHDA, CDR2 SQIVND (reference sequence). The germline V and J ends were trimmed by 8 bases and 1 base, with 11 bases remaining between them. The CDR3 spans 13 residues. CDR3 in amino acids: CASAPRGNYGYTF. The DNA for the CDR3 is TGTGCCAGTGCCCCTAGGGGTAACTATGGCTACACCTTC.

This clone was seen a handful of times. The rearrangement uses TRBV4-2 and TRBJ2-3, with D tentatively TRBD2 (6 bases). This CDR3 has 13 residues. Deletions cut 4 bases from V and 4 bases from J, with 9 bases between. Germline V CDR1 and CDR2: LGHNA, YNFKEQ. The CDR3 region is CASSPTGADTQYF. The CDR3 bases are TGTGCCAGCAGCCCCACGGGAGCAGATACGCAGTATTTT.

As for this clone: One end of the junction varies from germline; a read error may be responsible. The CDR3 is CSSSLKGGLGNTIYF. DNA for the CDR3: TGTTCCAGCAGCTTAAAAGGGGGCCTTGGAAACACCATATATTTT. The gene calls are TRBV7-9 and TRBJ1-3; 7 positions match TRBD1. In germline, CDR1 is SEHNR, CDR2 FQNEAQ (reference sequence). CDR3 length: 15 amino acids. Using reference TRBV7-9 and TRBJ1-3 for the parts outside the CDR3, the full variable domain is DTGVSQNPRHKITKRGQNVTFRCDPISEHNRLYWYRQTLGQGPEFLTYFQNEAQLEKSRLLSDRFSAERPKGSFSTLEIQRTEQGDSAMYLCSSSLKGGLGNTIYFGEGSWLTVV.

This clone was seen only a few times. The rearrangement joins TRBV28 to TRBJ1-2; no definite D call. Between the trimmed V and J ends, which lost 4 bases and 4 bases, there was a span of 7 bases. CDR3 length equals 12 residues. CDR1 and CDR2 (germline): MDHEN, SYDVKM. This chain's CDR3 is CASSSEAYGYTF. The CDR3 DNA reads as TGTGCCAGCAGTTCAGAGGCCTATGGCTACACCTTC.

This clone appeared a single time. The chain has TRBV14 and TRBJ2-7; possibly TRBD2 for D (5 bases). The germline V gene has CDR1 SGHDN and CDR2 FVKESK. V lost 4 bases to trimming and J lost 0 bases, with 10 bases between them. The CDR3 runs to 14 residues. DNA for the CDR3: TGTGCCAGCAGCCTACTGCGGGTCTCCTACGAGCAGTACTTC. Amino acid sequence: CASSLLRVSYEQYF.

CDR3 protein: CSGTGGSGNTGELFF. For the CDR3, the DNA is TGCAGCGGGACGGGGGGTAGCGGGAACACCGGGGAGCTGTTTTTT. V is TRBV29-1 and J is TRBJ2-2, with 7 bases fitting TRBD2. The CDR3 is made up of 15 amino acids. V lost 7 bases to trimming and J lost 1 base; unmatched junction nucleotides: 9. CDR1 SQVTM and CDR2 ANQGSEA come from the germline V gene.

This clone came up a few times. V is TRBV19 and J is TRBJ2-7, with 9 positions matching TRBD1. The CDR3 extends over 15 amino acids. The V segment lost 5 bases and the J segment 0 bases; nucleotides outside the gene matches: 5. The V gene's germline CDR1 is LNHDA and CDR2 SQIVND (reference sequence). CDR3 in DNA: TGTGCCAGTAGTGCCGGGACAGGGATCTCCTACGAGCAGTACTTC. Translation: CASSAGTGISYEQYF.